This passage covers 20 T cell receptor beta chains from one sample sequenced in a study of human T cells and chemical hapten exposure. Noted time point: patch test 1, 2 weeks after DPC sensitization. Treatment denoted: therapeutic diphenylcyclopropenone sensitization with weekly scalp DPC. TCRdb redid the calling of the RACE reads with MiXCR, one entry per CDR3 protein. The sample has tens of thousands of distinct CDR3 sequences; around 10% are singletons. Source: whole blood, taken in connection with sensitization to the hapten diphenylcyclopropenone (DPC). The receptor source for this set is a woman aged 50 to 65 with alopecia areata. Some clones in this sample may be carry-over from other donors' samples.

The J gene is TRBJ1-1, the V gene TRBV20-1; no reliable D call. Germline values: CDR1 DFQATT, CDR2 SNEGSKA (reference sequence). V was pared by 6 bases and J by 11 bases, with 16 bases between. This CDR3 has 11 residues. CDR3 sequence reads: CSANTRAYAFF. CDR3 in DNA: TGCAGTGCAAACACGCGGGCGTATGCTTTCTTT.

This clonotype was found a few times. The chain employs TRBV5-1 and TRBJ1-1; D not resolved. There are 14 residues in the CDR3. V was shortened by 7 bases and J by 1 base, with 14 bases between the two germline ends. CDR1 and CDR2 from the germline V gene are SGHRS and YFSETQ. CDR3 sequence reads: CASGLNPSNTEAFF. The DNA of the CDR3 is TGCGCCAGCGGGCTTAACCCCTCGAACACTGAAGCTTTCTTT. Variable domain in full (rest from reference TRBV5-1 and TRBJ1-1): KAGVTQTPRYLIKTRGQQVTLSCSPISGHRSVSWYQQTPGQGLQFLFEYFSETQRNKGNFPGRFSGRQFSNSRSEMNVSTLELGDSALYLCASGLNPSNTEAFFGQGTRLTVV.

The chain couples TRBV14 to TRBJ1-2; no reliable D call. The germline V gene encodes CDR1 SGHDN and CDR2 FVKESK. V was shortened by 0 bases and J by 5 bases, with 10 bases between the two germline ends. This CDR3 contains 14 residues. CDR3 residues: CASSQDLTAYGYTF. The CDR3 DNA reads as TGTGCCAGCAGCCAAGATTTGACGGCTTATGGCTACACCTTC.

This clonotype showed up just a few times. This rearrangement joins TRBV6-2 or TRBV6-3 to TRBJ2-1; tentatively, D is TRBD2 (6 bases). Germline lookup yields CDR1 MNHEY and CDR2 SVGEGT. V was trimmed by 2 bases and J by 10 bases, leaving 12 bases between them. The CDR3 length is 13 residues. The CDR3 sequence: CASSYLWRGEQFF. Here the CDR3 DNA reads TGTGCCAGCAGTTACCTTTGGAGGGGCGAGCAGTTCTTC.

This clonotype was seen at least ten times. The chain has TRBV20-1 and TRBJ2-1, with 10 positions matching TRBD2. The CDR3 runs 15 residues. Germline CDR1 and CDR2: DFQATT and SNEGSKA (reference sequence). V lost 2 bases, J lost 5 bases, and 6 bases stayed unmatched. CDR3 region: CSARTLAGDNNEQFF. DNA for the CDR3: TGCAGTGCTAGAACCCTAGCGGGAGACAACAATGAGCAGTTCTTC.

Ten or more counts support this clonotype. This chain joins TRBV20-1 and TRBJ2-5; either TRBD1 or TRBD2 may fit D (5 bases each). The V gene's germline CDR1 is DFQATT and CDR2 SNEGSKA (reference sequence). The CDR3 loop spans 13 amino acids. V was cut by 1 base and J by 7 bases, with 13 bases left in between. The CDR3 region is CSARVETGGTQYF. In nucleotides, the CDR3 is TGCAGTGCTAGAGTCGAAACTGGGGGGACCCAGTACTTC.

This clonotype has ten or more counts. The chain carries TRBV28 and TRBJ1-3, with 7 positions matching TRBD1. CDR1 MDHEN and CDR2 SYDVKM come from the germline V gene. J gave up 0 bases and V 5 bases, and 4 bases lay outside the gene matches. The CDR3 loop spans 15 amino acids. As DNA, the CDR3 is TGTGCCAGCAGTCACAGGGGTCCCTCTGGAAACACCATATATTTT. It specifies CASSHRGPSGNTIYF.

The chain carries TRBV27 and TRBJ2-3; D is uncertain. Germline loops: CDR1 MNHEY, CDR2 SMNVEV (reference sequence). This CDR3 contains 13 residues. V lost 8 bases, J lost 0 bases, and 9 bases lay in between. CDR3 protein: CASRFPSTDTQYF. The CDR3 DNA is TGTGCCAGCCGGTTCCCTAGCACAGATACGCAGTATTTT.

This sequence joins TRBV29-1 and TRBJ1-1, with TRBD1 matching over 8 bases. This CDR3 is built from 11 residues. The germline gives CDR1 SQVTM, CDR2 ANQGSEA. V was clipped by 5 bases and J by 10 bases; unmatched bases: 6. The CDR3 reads CSVTRQGRAFF. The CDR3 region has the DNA TGCAGCGTTACACGACAGGGGAGAGCTTTCTTT.

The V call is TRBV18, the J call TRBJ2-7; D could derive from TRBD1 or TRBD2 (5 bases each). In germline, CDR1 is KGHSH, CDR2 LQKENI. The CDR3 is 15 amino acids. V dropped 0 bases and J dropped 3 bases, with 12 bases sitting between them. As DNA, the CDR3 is TGTGCCAGCTCACCACCGAACGGGGCAATCTACGAGCAGTACTTC. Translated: CASSPPNGAIYEQYF.

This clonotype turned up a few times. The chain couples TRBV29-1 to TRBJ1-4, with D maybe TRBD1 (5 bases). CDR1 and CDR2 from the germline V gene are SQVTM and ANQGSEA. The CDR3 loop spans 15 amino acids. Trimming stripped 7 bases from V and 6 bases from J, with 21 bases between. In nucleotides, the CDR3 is TGCAGCGGCTACCATCGGGTGGGACTTCATGAAAAACTGTTTTTT. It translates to CSGYHRVGLHEKLFF. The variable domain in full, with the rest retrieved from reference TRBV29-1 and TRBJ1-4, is SAVISQKPSRDICQRGTSLTIQCQVDSQVTMMFWYRQQPGQSLTLIATANQGSEATYESGFVIDKFPISRPNLTFSTLTVSNMSPEDSSIYLCSGYHRVGLHEKLFFGSGTQLSVL.

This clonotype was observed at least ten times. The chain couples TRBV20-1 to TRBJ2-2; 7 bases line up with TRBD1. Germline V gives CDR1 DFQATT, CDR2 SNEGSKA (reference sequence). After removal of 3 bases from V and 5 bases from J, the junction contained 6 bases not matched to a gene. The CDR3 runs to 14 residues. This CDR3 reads CSARAQGQTGELFF. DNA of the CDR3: TGCAGTGCTAGGGCACAGGGGCAGACCGGGGAGCTGTTTTTT.

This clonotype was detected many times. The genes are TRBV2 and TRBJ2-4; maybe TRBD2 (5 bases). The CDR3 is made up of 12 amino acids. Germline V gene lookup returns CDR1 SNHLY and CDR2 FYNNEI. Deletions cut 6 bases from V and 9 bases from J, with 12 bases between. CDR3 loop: CASSRGPSIQYF. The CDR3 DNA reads TGTGCCAGCAGCCGAGGGCCCAGCATTCAGTACTTC. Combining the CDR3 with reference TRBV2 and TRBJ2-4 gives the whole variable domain EPEVTQTPSHQVTQMGQEVILRCVPISNHLYFYWYRQILGQKVEFLVSFYNNEISEKSEIFDDQFSVERPDGSNFTLKIRSTKLEDSAMYFCASSRGPSIQYFGAGTRLSVL.

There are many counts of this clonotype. The CDR3, as DNA: TGTGCCACCAGCAGAGGGACAGGGGCGTCCTACGAGCAGTACTTC. Translating gives CATSRGTGASYEQYF. The chain recombines TRBV15 with TRBJ2-7, with 9 positions matching TRBD1. The length of the CDR3 is 15 residues. Trimming removed 1 base from V and 1 base from J; junction bases left unmatched: 2. Germline V gene lookup returns CDR1 LNHNV and CDR2 YYDKDF (reference sequence).

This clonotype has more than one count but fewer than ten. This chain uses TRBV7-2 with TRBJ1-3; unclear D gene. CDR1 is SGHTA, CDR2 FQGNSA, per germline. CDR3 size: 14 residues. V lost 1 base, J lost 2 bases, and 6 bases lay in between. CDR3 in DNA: TGTGCCAGCAGCTTAGGGCCCCCTGGAAACACCATATATTTT. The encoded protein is CASSLGPPGNTIYF.

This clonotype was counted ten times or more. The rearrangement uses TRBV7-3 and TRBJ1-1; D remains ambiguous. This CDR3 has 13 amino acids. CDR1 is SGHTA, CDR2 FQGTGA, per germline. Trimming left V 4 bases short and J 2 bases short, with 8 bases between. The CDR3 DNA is TGTGCCAGCAGCTCCCAGTTCAACACTGAAGCTTTCTTT. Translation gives CASSSQFNTEAFF. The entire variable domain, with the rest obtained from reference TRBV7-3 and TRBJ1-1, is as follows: GAGVSQTPSNKVTEKGKYVELRCDPISGHTALYWYRQSLGQGPEFLIYFQGTGAADDSGLPNDRFFAVRPEGSVSTLKIQRTERGDSAVYLCASSSQFNTEAFFGQGTRLTVV.

The CDR3: CASSRRQGRNEKLFF. Written as DNA, the CDR3 is TGTGCCAGCAGTCGACGACAGGGAAGGAATGAAAAACTGTTTTTT. The rearrangement joins TRBV6-5 to TRBJ1-4, with 7 bases aligning to TRBD1. This CDR3 spans 15 amino acids. The V segment lost 5 bases and the J segment 5 bases; nucleotides outside the gene matches: 8. Germline V CDR1 and CDR2: MNHEY, SVGAGI.

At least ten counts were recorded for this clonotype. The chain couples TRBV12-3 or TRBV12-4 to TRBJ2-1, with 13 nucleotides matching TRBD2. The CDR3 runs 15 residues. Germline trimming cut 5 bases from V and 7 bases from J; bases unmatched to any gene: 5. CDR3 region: CASSPRTSGRNEQFF. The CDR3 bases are TGTGCCAGCAGTCCCCGGACTAGCGGGAGAAATGAGCAGTTCTTC.

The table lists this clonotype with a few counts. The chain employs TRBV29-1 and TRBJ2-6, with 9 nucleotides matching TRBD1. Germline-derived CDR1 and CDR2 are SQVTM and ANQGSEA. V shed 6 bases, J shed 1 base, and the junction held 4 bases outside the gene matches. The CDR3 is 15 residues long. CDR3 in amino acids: CSVSDRGSGANVLTF. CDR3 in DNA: TGCAGCGTCTCTGACAGGGGGTCTGGGGCCAACGTCCTGACTTTC.

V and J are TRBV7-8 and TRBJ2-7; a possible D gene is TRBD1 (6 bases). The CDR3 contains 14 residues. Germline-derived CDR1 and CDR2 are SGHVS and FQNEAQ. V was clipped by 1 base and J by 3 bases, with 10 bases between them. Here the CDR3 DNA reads TGTGCCAGCAGCTTAGTGACAGGACTCTACGAGCAGTACTTC. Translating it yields CASSLVTGLYEQYF.